This passage covers 25 T cell receptor beta chains from one sample sequenced in a study of T-cell reconstitution after alpha-beta-depleted transplantation in children. It was with unique molecular identifiers that the TCRbeta library was prepared. TCRdb fed the PCR reads into MiXCR, producing one record per CDR3 protein. The sample records some 840,000 distinct CDR3 sequences, roughly 16% being singletons. The sequencing here drew on PBMCs, mostly from graft donor cells, taken 360 days after TCRalphabeta/CD19-depleted stem cell transplant. Every receptor here comes from a male patient younger than 18 who had a stem cell transplant for acute lymphoblastic leukemia, so the T cells may come from the graft donor.

This clonotype was counted a few times. The V call is TRBV5-1, the J call TRBJ1-1; D call uncertain. Trimming stripped 0 bases from V and 4 bases from J, with 10 bases between. The germline CDR1 and CDR2 sequences are SGHRS and YFSETQ. This CDR3 region has 14 residues. The DNA for the CDR3 is TGCGCCAGCAGCTTGGACATGGGAAGCACTGAAGCTTTCTTT. Translated: CASSLDMGSTEAFF.

This clonotype was counted only a few times. This sequence joins TRBV21-1 and TRBJ2-7; the tabulated D call, TRBD1, remains unverified against the DNA. TRBV21-1 is reported as a pseudogene. The CDR3 runs 14 residues. The CDR3 nucleotides are TGTGCCGAGGGGGAAGCCAGGTCCTCCTACGAGCAGTACTTC. Its protein is CAEGEARSSYEQYF.

The chain combines TRBV15 with TRBJ2-7; D tentatively reads TRBD1 or TRBD2 (5 bases each). The ends were cut back, 1 base at V and 3 bases at J, with 10 bases in the middle. Germline CDR1 is LNHNV and CDR2 is YYDKDF (reference sequence). This CDR3 has 14 residues. CDR3 DNA: TGTGCCACCAGCAGAGGTCCGAGGGGCTACGAGCAGTACTTC. Encoded protein: CATSRGPRGYEQYF.

The chain links TRBV10-3 to TRBJ1-2; D remains unclear. CDR1 ENHRY and CDR2 SYGVKD come from the germline V gene. V was shortened by 6 bases and J by 2 bases, with 16 bases between the two germline ends. CDR3 size: 15 residues. The CDR3 DNA is TGTGCCATCAGATCAGACGGGGTGGGAAACTATGGCTACACCTTC. Its translation: CAIRSDGVGNYGYTF.

This clonotype was counted only a few times. This rearrangement joins TRBV5-1 to TRBJ2-5; D gene ambiguous. The CDR3 has 14 residues. Deletions cut 3 bases from V and 2 bases from J, with 11 bases between. From germline, CDR1 is SGHRS and CDR2 YFSETQ. The CDR3 loop reads CASSSTTLQETQYF. CDR3 nucleotide sequence: TGCGCCAGCAGCTCGACGACACTACAAGAGACCCAGTACTTC.

There are a few counts of this clonotype. This chain connects TRBV18 to TRBJ1-1; D is undetermined. Per germline, CDR1 KGHSH and CDR2 LQKENI. This CDR3 has 13 amino acids. Trimming pared 4 bases from V and 2 bases from J, leaving 8 bases between. CDR3 bases: TGTGCCAGCTCACAGACCGATAACACTGAAGCTTTCTTT. Amino acid sequence: CASSQTDNTEAFF.

This clonotype was seen a few times. The gene calls are TRBV6-5 and TRBJ2-1; no clear D gene. Germline CDR1 MNHEY, CDR2 SVGAGI. Trimming took off 2 bases at V and 10 bases at J, with 12 bases between the two ends. The CDR3 is 13 residues long. The CDR3 region has the DNA TGTGCCAGCAGTTACGCGTATAGACTGGAGCAGTTCTTC. This encodes CASSYAYRLEQFF.

A few counts support this clonotype. CDR3 residues: CASSFETGSYGYTF. CDR3 DNA sequence: TGTGCCAGCAGCTTTGAGACAGGGAGCTATGGCTACACCTTC. The chain recombines TRBV7-9 with TRBJ1-2, with TRBD1 matching 7 bases. The V and J ends lost 3 bases and 4 bases, in that order; junction bases with no gene match: 5. The CDR3 consists of 14 residues. Germline V gene lookup returns CDR1 SEHNR and CDR2 FQNEAQ (reference sequence). Based on the CDR3 plus reference TRBV7-9 and TRBJ1-2, the full variable domain is DTGVSQNPRHKITKRGQNVTFRCDPISEHNRLYWYRQTLGQGPEFLTYFQNEAQLEKSRLLSDRFSAERPKGSFSTLEIQRTEQGDSAMYLCASSFETGSYGYTFGSGTRLTVV.

This clonotype was observed a handful of times. The chain is built from TRBV14 and TRBJ2-5; 13 positions match TRBD2. The CDR3 extends over 17 amino acids. V gave up 0 bases and J gave up 7 bases; unmatched junction bases: 8. CDR1 and CDR2 from the germline V gene are SGHDN and FVKESK. In DNA, the CDR3 is TGTGCCAGCAGCCAAGAAGAAGGACTAGCGGGAGCGGGGACCCAGTACTTC. Its translation is CASSQEEGLAGAGTQYF.

Only a few counts were recorded for this clonotype. The genes are TRBV20-1 and TRBJ1-2; D call uncertain. CDR1 is DFQATT, CDR2 SNEGSKA, per germline (reference sequence). With 3 bases removed from V and 8 bases from J, the gap between germline ends came to 10 bases. The CDR3 spans 11 residues. CDR3 sequence: CSARSRRGYTF. CDR3 DNA: TGCAGTGCTAGGAGCCGGCGAGGCTACACCTTC.

The chain couples TRBV20-1 to TRBJ2-7; D remains unclear. Between the trimmed V and J ends, which lost 0 bases and 2 bases, there was a span of 17 bases. The CDR3 runs to 16 residues. Germline V CDR1 and CDR2: DFQATT, SNEGSKA (reference sequence). CDR3 amino acids: CSARDNGISVTYEQYF. CDR3 in DNA: TGCAGTGCTAGAGATAATGGGATTAGTGTGACCTACGAGCAGTACTTC.

This chain connects TRBV11-1 to TRBJ1-1; D remains unclear. CDR1 is SGHAT and CDR2 is FQDESV in the germline V gene (reference sequence). V was cut by 3 bases and J by 7 bases, with 27 bases left in between. The CDR3 covers 18 residues. The CDR3 DNA reads TGTGCCAGCAGCTTGAGAGGGCTGTCGGGCTTTCGCGTGATTGAAGCTTTCTTT. Translation gives CASSLRGLSGFRVIEAFF.

This clonotype was detected ten times or more. V and J are TRBV12-3 or TRBV12-4 and TRBJ2-2; TRBD1 aligns across 7 bases. V was pared by 2 bases and J by 2 bases, with 2 bases of the junction left unmatched. CDR3 length: 15 residues. DNA for the CDR3: TGTGCCAGCAGTTTAAGGGGGCCCAACACCGGGGAGCTGTTTTTT. Translation gives CASSLRGPNTGELFF.

The gene calls are TRBV4-1 and TRBJ2-3; D is ambiguous. CDR3 length equals 17 residues. The germline V and J ends were trimmed by 0 bases and 2 bases, with 15 bases remaining between them. The germline V gene encodes CDR1 MGHRA and CDR2 YSYEKL. The CDR3 is CASSQDASGPTTDTQYF. In DNA form, the CDR3 reads TGCGCCAGCAGCCAAGATGCATCCGGGCCCACCACAGATACGCAGTATTTT.

The chain's CDR3 is CASTTSAGELFF. The DNA of the CDR3 is TGTGCCAGCACTACTAGTGCCGGGGAGCTGTTTTTT. This chain uses TRBV6-5 with TRBJ2-2; D perhaps matches TRBD2 (5 bases). CDR3 size: 12 residues. V was cut by 7 bases and J by 6 bases, with 9 bases left in between. Germline assignment: CDR1 MNHEY and CDR2 SVGAGI.

The rearrangement uses TRBV9 and TRBJ2-7, with 8 bases fitting TRBD2. Unmatched junction bases numbered 5, after V lost 4 bases and J lost 2 bases. Per germline, CDR1 SGDLS and CDR2 YYNGEE. The CDR3 sequence is 14 residues long. In DNA, the CDR3 is TGTGCCAGCAGCACCGGGACTAGGACCTACGAGCAGTACTTC. Translated: CASSTGTRTYEQYF. Complete variable domain (other parts from reference TRBV9 and TRBJ2-7): DSGVTQTPKHLITATGQRVTLRCSPRSGDLSVYWYQQSLDQGLQFLIQYYNGEERAKGNILERFSAQQFPDLHSELNLSSLELGDSALYFCASSTGTRTYEQYFGPGTRLTVT.

This sequence joins TRBV7-9 and TRBJ2-3; tentatively, D is TRBD1 (6 bases). V lost 5 bases to trimming and J lost 0 bases, with 15 bases between them. CDR3 length: 16 residues. In germline, CDR1 is SEHNR, CDR2 FQNEAQ (reference sequence). The CDR3 DNA is TGTGCCAGCAGCCCCGTCACAGGGATGAGCACAGATACGCAGTATTTT. It is translated as CASSPVTGMSTDTQYF.

The chain carries TRBV25-1 and TRBJ1-5, with D perhaps matching TRBD1 (6 bases). Germline V CDR1 and CDR2: MGHDK, SYGVNS. Deletions cut 4 bases from V and 4 bases from J, with 14 bases between. This CDR3 comprises 15 residues. In DNA form, the CDR3 reads TGTGCCAGCAGTGGACCCGGGACACTTAATCAGCCCCAGCATTTT. Its protein product is CASSGPGTLNQPQHF.

This clonotype has a handful of counts. The rearrangement uses TRBV5-1 and TRBJ2-7; a possible D gene is TRBD1 (5 bases). The CDR3 contains 14 residues. CDR1 and CDR2 (germline): SGHRS, YFSETQ. V lost 4 bases to trimming and J lost 0 bases, with 11 bases between them. The CDR3: CASSGRQRSYEQYF. The CDR3 bases are TGCGCCAGCAGCGGACGACAGCGCTCCTACGAGCAGTACTTC.

This chain links TRBV4-1 with TRBJ2-7; 7 bases are shared with TRBD1. The V segment lost 2 bases and the J segment 3 bases; nucleotides outside the gene matches: 7. The germline V gene has CDR1 MGHRA and CDR2 YSYEKL. The CDR3 covers 15 residues. CDR3 protein: CASSQLPTGIYEQYF. CDR3 nucleotides: TGCGCCAGCAGCCAACTACCGACAGGGATCTACGAGCAGTACTTC.

V is TRBV5-1 and J is TRBJ2-1, with 10 bases lining up with TRBD2. This CDR3 is 16 amino acids long. V gave up 4 bases and J gave up 7 bases; unmatched junction bases: 11. The germline CDR1 and CDR2 sequences are SGHRS and YFSETQ. This CDR3 reads CASSPYWTSGLNEQFF. In DNA form, the CDR3 reads TGCGCCAGCAGCCCCTATTGGACTAGCGGACTTAATGAGCAGTTCTTC.

This clonotype came up a few times. V and J are TRBV7-9 and TRBJ2-3; possible D gene TRBD2, 5 bases. Trimming shortened V by 2 bases and J by 4 bases, and 10 bases separated the two germline ends. The CDR3 totals 14 residues. Germline CDR1 SEHNR, CDR2 FQNEAQ (reference sequence). In DNA, the CDR3 is TGTGCCAGCAGCTTATTTAAAGCGGCAGATACGCAGTATTTT. Encoded protein: CASSLFKAADTQYF.

This chain links TRBV7-6 with TRBJ1-6; no reliable D call. From germline, CDR1 is SGHVS and CDR2 FNYEAQ. This CDR3 comprises 15 residues. The ends were cut back, 1 base at V and 9 bases at J, with 13 bases in the middle. In nucleotides, the CDR3 is TGTGCCAGCAGCTTAGGTTCCCCCAGTGTTTCACCCCTCCACTTT. It is translated as CASSLGSPSVSPLHF.

V is TRBV7-9 and J is TRBJ2-1; 7 bases fit TRBD2. The CDR3 is made up of 14 amino acids. The V and J ends lost 3 bases and 4 bases, in that order; junction bases with no gene match: 3. The V gene's germline CDR1 is SEHNR and CDR2 FQNEAQ (reference sequence). CDR3 sequence reads: CASSFREEYNEQFF. The CDR3 DNA reads as TGTGCCAGCAGCTTTCGGGAGGAGTACAATGAGCAGTTCTTC.

This clonotype was counted at least ten times. The chain employs TRBV5-1 and TRBJ1-2; D remains unclear. The V end was cut by 1 base, the J end by 3 bases, with 22 bases between. Germline-derived CDR1 and CDR2 are SGHRS and YFSETQ. The CDR3 consists of 18 residues. The chain's CDR3 is CASSLMVETTLLDYGYTF. The CDR3 DNA reads as TGCGCCAGCAGCTTGATGGTGGAGACTACTCTTCTCGACTATGGCTACACCTTC.